Each of the 32 T cell receptor beta chains below was sequenced from the same sample in a study of T cell changes during pregnancy in multiple sclerosis. Libraries were prepared by immunoSEQ multiplex PCR; TCRdb keeps only in-frame clonotypes and omits some of them. This sample has 55,000 to 70,000 clones, with around 90% found just once. The sample in question was CD4+ T cells from peripheral blood mononuclear cells, obtained after pregnancy. The receptor set was obtained from a female donor with multiple sclerosis, enrolled in a pregnancy study.

The V call is TRBV2, the J call TRBJ1-4, with 8 bases matching TRBD1. The CDR3 covers 13 residues. The trim removed 10 bases at V and 3 bases at J, leaving 4 bases unmatched. Per germline, CDR1 SNHLY and CDR2 FYNNEI. The chain's CDR3 is CAKSGGPNEKLFF. CDR3 coding DNA: TGTGCCAAATCAGGGGGCCCTAATGAAAAACTGTTTTTT.

This sequence joins TRBV18 and TRBJ2-2; tentative D call: TRBD1 (5 bases). CDR3 length: 15 residues. Germline V gene lookup returns CDR1 KGHSH and CDR2 LQKENI. V lost 3 bases and J 7 bases, leaving 15 bases between the germline ends. Here the CDR3 reads CASSPATGGFGELFF. In DNA, the CDR3 is TGTGCCAGCTCACCGGCAACAGGTGGTTTCGGGGAGCTGTTTTTT.

The genes are TRBV30 and TRBJ2-5; TRBD2 matches at 12 bases. This CDR3 spans 18 amino acids. J gave up 4 bases and V 0 bases, and 12 bases lay outside the gene matches. Germline V CDR1 and CDR2: GTSNPN, SVGIG (reference sequence). CDR3 DNA sequence: TGTGCCTGGAGTGTCCGTGGCGCTAGCGGGAGGGCTCGAGAGACCCAGTACTTC. This gives the protein CAWSVRGASGRARETQYF.

The rearrangement uses TRBV4-2 and TRBJ2-7; maybe TRBD1 (6 bases). Germline V gene lookup returns CDR1 LGHNA and CDR2 YNFKEQ. V lost 1 base, J lost 1 base, and 14 bases lay in between. CDR3 length: 16 residues. The CDR3 nucleotides are TGTGCCAGCAGCCAAGGGAACAGGGTGACATCCTACGAGCAGTACTTC. Protein product: CASSQGNRVTSYEQYF.

The V call is TRBV28, the J call TRBJ2-1; 7 nucleotides match TRBD1. The length of the CDR3 is 15 residues. Germline V gene data show CDR1 as MDHEN and CDR2 as SYDVKM. V dropped 3 bases and J dropped 3; count of bases not matched to a gene: 5. CDR3 sequence reads: CASSFPGQVYNEQFF. In DNA form, the CDR3 reads TGTGCCAGCAGTTTCCCTGGACAGGTCTACAATGAGCAGTTCTTC.

The chain joins TRBV6-1 to TRBJ1-2; the D is unclear. Trimming stripped 4 bases from V and 2 bases from J, with 8 bases between. Germline loops: CDR1 MNHNS, CDR2 SASEGT. The CDR3 runs 13 residues. CDR3 bases: TGTGCCAGCAGTGTAGTAGAAAACTATGGCTACACCTTC. This encodes CASSVVENYGYTF.

The J gene is TRBJ1-6, the V gene TRBV25-1; TRBD1 might be the D (6 bases). This CDR3 has 14 amino acids. CDR1 MGHDK and CDR2 SYGVNS come from the germline V gene. Trimming removed 4 bases from V and 10 bases from J, with 14 bases in between. The CDR3 here is CASSAPGAASPLHF. CDR3 coding DNA: TGTGCCAGCAGTGCCCCAGGGGCCGCGTCACCCCTCCACTTT.

Here the CDR3 reads CAWSRRGDYPEAFF. In DNA form, the CDR3 reads TGTGCCTGGAGTAGGAGGGGTGATTATCCCGAAGCTTTCTTT. This chain uses TRBV30 with TRBJ1-1, with D possibly TRBD1 on 5 matching bases. V lost 2 bases to trimming and J lost 8 bases, with 18 bases between them. Germline CDR1 reads GTSNPN; CDR2 reads SVGIG (reference sequence). The CDR3 runs 14 residues.

This clone was seen a single time. This rearrangement joins TRBV29-1 to TRBJ2-5; the D gene is possibly TRBD1 (6 bases). CDR3 size: 11 residues. Trimming pared 4 bases from V and 5 bases from J, leaving 8 bases between. Germline V gene lookup returns CDR1 SQVTM and CDR2 ANQGSEA. The CDR3 DNA reads as TGCAGCGTTGGACAGGTGGAGACCCAGTACTTC. The encoded protein is CSVGQVETQYF.

Only one count was recorded for this clone. The V call is TRBV6-4, the J call TRBJ2-3; D is undetermined. V gave up 3 bases and J gave up 0 bases, with 7 bases separating them. CDR3 size: 14 residues. CDR1 and CDR2 (germline): MRHNA, SNTAGT. The CDR3 DNA reads TGTGCCAGCAGTGAGATGGCCAGCACAGATACGCAGTATTTT. This sequence encodes CASSEMASTDTQYF.

V gene TRBV7-2 combines with J gene TRBJ2-2; 13 bases fit TRBD2. This CDR3 is built from 16 residues. The germline CDR1 and CDR2 sequences are SGHTA and FQGNSA. V shed 4 bases and J 8 bases; nucleotides not matched to a gene: 7. The CDR3 here is CASSSQGLAGRGELFF. For the CDR3, the DNA is TGTGCCAGCAGCTCCCAGGGACTAGCGGGGAGAGGGGAGCTGTTTTTT.

The chain couples TRBV5-8 to TRBJ1-6; TRBD1 might be the D (6 bases). The CDR3 consists of 13 residues. V dropped 3 bases and J dropped 12 bases, with 13 bases sitting between them. Germline V gene data show CDR1 as SGHTS and CDR2 as YDEGEE. In DNA form, the CDR3 reads TGTGCCAGCAGCTACACAGGGACTATACCCCTCCACTTT. This encodes CASSYTGTIPLHF.

V is TRBV18 and J is TRBJ2-5; TRBD1 aligns across 8 bases. Per germline, CDR1 KGHSH and CDR2 LQKENI. V lost 3 bases and J lost 4; bases outside the gene matches: 7. CDR3 length: 15 residues. CDR3 sequence: CASSPSYTGGETQYF. DNA of the CDR3: TGTGCCAGCTCACCGAGTTACACAGGGGGAGAGACCCAGTACTTC.

This clone is a singleton in its sample. The chain recombines TRBV7-2 with TRBJ1-1; D uncertain. Germline V gene lookup returns CDR1 SGHTA and CDR2 FQGNSA. The V end lost 1 base, the J end lost 10 bases, and 10 bases lay between the germline ends. This CDR3 is 12 amino acids long. The CDR3 DNA reads TGTGCCAGCAGCTTAGACTGGGCCGGAGCTTTCTTT. This gives the protein CASSLDWAGAFF.

J is TRBJ1-4 and V is TRBV9; TRBD1 matches at 8 bases. CDR1 and CDR2 (germline): SGDLS, YYNGEE. The CDR3 has 15 residues. With 4 bases clipped from V and 4 bases from J, the junction kept 6 bases outside the gene matches. The CDR3 sequence: CASSPGQAFNEKLFF. In DNA, the CDR3 is TGTGCCAGCAGCCCGGGACAGGCCTTTAATGAAAAACTGTTTTTT.

The chain couples TRBV27 to TRBJ2-7; 8 nucleotides match TRBD1. V gave up 2 bases and J gave up 1 base; unmatched junction bases: 1. Looked up from germline, CDR1 is MNHEY and CDR2 is SMNVEV (reference sequence). The CDR3 contains 14 residues. The DNA for the CDR3 is TGTGCCAGCAGTTTACAGGGGGCTTCCTACGAGCAGTACTTC. Translation gives CASSLQGASYEQYF.

This rearrangement joins TRBV7-3 to TRBJ2-7; TRBD1 matches 7 bases. V lost 5 bases, J lost 4 bases, and 11 bases stayed unmatched. CDR1 is SGHTA and CDR2 is FQGTGA in the germline V gene. The CDR3 is 15 residues long. The CDR3, as DNA: TGTGCCAGCAGCCCCCAAGGGGGCAGAGCATACGAGCAGTACTTC. It translates to CASSPQGGRAYEQYF.

This chain links TRBV19 with TRBJ2-2, with a weak D call TRBD2 (6 bases). There are 15 residues in the CDR3. V dropped 6 bases and J dropped 5 bases, with 16 bases sitting between them. Germline V gene data show CDR1 as LNHDA and CDR2 as SQIVND (reference sequence). The CDR3 is CASSLTRSRTGELFF. The CDR3 nucleotides are TGTGCCAGTAGCCTGACTAGATCGAGGACCGGGGAGCTGTTTTTT.

The chain combines TRBV29-1 with TRBJ1-2, with TRBD1 identical over 9 bases. Looked up from germline, CDR1 is SQVTM and CDR2 is ANQGSEA. Trimming took 6 bases from V and 8 from J; bases not matched to a gene: 4. This CDR3 has 11 amino acids. CDR3 sequence (DNA): TGCAGCGTGGGACAGGGACTCGGCTACACCTTC. Protein: CSVGQGLGYTF.

The chain recombines TRBV6-5 with TRBJ1-2; TRBD1 agrees at 7 bases. This CDR3 is 14 amino acids long. The V gene's germline CDR1 is MNHEY and CDR2 SVGAGI. With V trimmed by 6 bases and J by 4 bases, 8 bases remained unmatched. The CDR3 DNA sequence: TGTGCCAGCAGCCCGACAGGGACCATCTATGGCTACACCTTC. Amino acids: CASSPTGTIYGYTF.

The chain has TRBV27 and TRBJ2-7, with 7 bases matching TRBD1. Trimming took 3 bases from V and 6 from J; bases not matched to a gene: 2. Germline lookup yields CDR1 MNHEY and CDR2 SMNVEV (reference sequence). The CDR3 contains 12 residues. The CDR3 is CASSLAGGEQYF. The CDR3 region has the DNA TGTGCCAGCAGTTTGGCAGGGGGCGAGCAGTACTTC.

The J gene is TRBJ2-2, the V gene TRBV6-6; TRBD2 matches 7 bases. V shed 2 bases and J 6 bases; nucleotides not matched to a gene: 6. Germline CDR1 is MNHNY and CDR2 is SVGAGI (reference sequence). The CDR3 covers 15 residues. The CDR3 DNA reads TGTGCCAGCAGTTACCGGGGCCGGGGGGCCGGGGAGCTGTTTTTT. Translating it yields CASSYRGRGAGELFF.

The rearrangement joins TRBV27 to TRBJ2-1, with D possibly TRBD2 on 6 matching bases. V lost 2 bases to trimming and J lost 3 bases, with 11 bases between them. Per the germline V gene, CDR1 is MNHEY and CDR2 is SMNVEV (reference sequence). This CDR3 is built from 15 residues. CDR3 in amino acids: CASSLAGSSYNEQFF. CDR3 coding DNA: TGTGCCAGCAGTTTAGCGGGATCGAGCTACAATGAGCAGTTCTTC.

CDR3 coding DNA: TGTGCCAGCAGCATAATCCAGGGGGAGATTTCCTACGAGCAGTACTTC. This sequence encodes CASSIIQGEISYEQYF. The V gene is TRBV13, the J gene TRBJ2-7, with 7 nucleotides matching TRBD1. Germline V lookup: CDR1 PRHDT, CDR2 FYEKMQ (reference sequence). CDR3 length: 16 residues. Losses at the gene ends were 5 bases for V and 1 base for J; bases not matched to a gene: 11.

The chain recombines TRBV10-2 with TRBJ2-2, with 11 nucleotides matching TRBD2. Per the germline V gene, CDR1 is WSHSY and CDR2 is SAAADI. CDR3 size: 18 residues. The V and J ends lost 2 bases and 0 bases, in that order; junction bases with no gene match: 5. The CDR3, as DNA: TGCGCCAGCAGTGAGACCCGACTAGCGGGGACGAACACCGGGGAGCTGTTTTTT. Protein: CASSETRLAGTNTGELFF.

The CDR3 here is CASSLGAGLNTEAFF. CDR3 bases: TGTGCCAGCAGCTTAGGAGCAGGGCTGAACACTGAAGCTTTCTTT. The chain employs TRBV11-2 and TRBJ1-1; D perhaps matches TRBD1 (5 bases). CDR3 length: 15 amino acids. CDR1 and CDR2 from the germline V gene are SGHAT and FQNNGV. V was trimmed by 1 base and J by 0 bases, leaving 9 bases between them.

The rearrangement uses TRBV7-6 and TRBJ2-6; D is perhaps TRBD1 (7 bases). Germline-derived CDR1 and CDR2 are SGHVS and FNYEAQ. Trimming stripped 6 bases from V and 2 bases from J, with 14 bases between. This CDR3 is built from 16 residues. The CDR3 DNA reads TGTGCCAGCAGTCGAGGGGGCGGGACTGGGGCCAACGTCCTGACTTTC. Protein sequence: CASSRGGGTGANVLTF.

This clone is a singleton in its sample. The rearrangement links TRBV4-2 to TRBJ1-1; TRBD1 is a possible D gene (5 bases). The CDR3 sequence is 15 residues long. Trimming left V 1 base short and J 6 bases short, with 15 bases between. Germline loops: CDR1 LGHNA, CDR2 YNFKEQ. CDR3 amino acids: CASSQGEGTGAEAFF. The CDR3 DNA reads as TGTGCCAGCAGCCAAGGAGAGGGGACGGGGGCTGAAGCTTTCTTT.

This chain uses TRBV6-6 with TRBJ1-5; 7 bases line up with TRBD1. CDR3 length: 15 residues. After removal of 6 bases from V and 5 bases from J, the junction contained 10 bases not matched to a gene. Germline loops: CDR1 MNHNY, CDR2 SVGAGI (reference sequence). The CDR3 loop is CASSNEGQLYQPQHF. The CDR3 nucleotides read TGTGCCAGCAGCAACGAGGGACAGCTCTATCAGCCCCAGCATTTT.

The genes are TRBV29-1 and TRBJ1-1; D is unresolved. Germline assignment: CDR1 SQVTM and CDR2 ANQGSEA. With 7 bases removed from V and 4 bases from J, the gap between germline ends came to 16 bases. The CDR3 runs 13 residues. The CDR3 reads CSATEGSGTEAFF. DNA for the CDR3: TGCAGCGCGACGGAGGGATCTGGCACTGAAGCTTTCTTT.

The chain uses TRBV6-5 and TRBJ1-3; possible D gene TRBD1, 5 bases. Germline values: CDR1 MNHEY, CDR2 SVGAGI. The CDR3 runs to 13 residues. V was cut by 5 bases and J by 2 bases, with 7 bases left in between. The CDR3 nucleotides are TGTGCCAGCAGTATGGGGCCTGGAAACACCATATATTTT. The encoded protein is CASSMGPGNTIYF.

The chain combines TRBV18 with TRBJ2-7; 11 positions match TRBD1. V was pared by 3 bases and J by 5 bases, with 9 bases of the junction left unmatched. Germline V lookup: CDR1 KGHSH, CDR2 LQKENI. The CDR3 has 16 amino acids. CDR3 sequence (DNA): TGTGCCAGCTCACCGGGGGCGGACAGGGGGCGCCACGAGCAGTACTTC. Its protein product is CASSPGADRGRHEQYF. The full variable domain, completed using reference TRBV18 and TRBJ2-7, is NAGVMQNPRHLVRRRGQEARLRCSPMKGHSHVYWYRQLPEEGLKFMVYLQKENIIDESGMPKERFSAEFPKEGPSILRIQQVVRGDSAAYFCASSPGADRGRHEQYFGPGTRLTVT.